This T cell receptor (beta chain) appears in the sequencing data of a study of beta chain features in type 1 diabetes. The authors sorted CD4+ naive, central memory, regulatory and stem cell-like memory cells via CD45RO/CCR7/CD25/CD127/CD95/CD27. Broader study findings: Moderate but significant shortening of TCRB CDR3s was recorded in all four CD4+ subsets from Type 1 diabetes patients.

Reverse transcription of all isolated RNA meant that expressed TCRB transcripts were sequenced. There were 3.5 million or so reads on average in the naive, central memory and regulatory T cell samples. Repertoires were generated with immunoSEQ multiplex PCR, while TCRdb's copy carries only in-frame clones and drops some. The sample shows 630,000 or so clones, over 12% of them seen only once. Note on this clone: Its antigen is still unknown.

V lost 5 bases to trimming and J lost 9 bases; unmatched junction nucleotides: 17. The CDR3 has 16 amino acids. The germline gives CDR1 LGHNA, CDR2 YNFKEQ. This sequence originates from a young man with type 1 diabetes. The chain combines TRBV4-2 with TRBJ2-7, with 9 bases identical to TRBD1. Sequenced material: naive CD4+ T cells from blood. This CDR3 is CASSSSTGGTPAAQYF. In DNA form, the CDR3 reads TGTGCCAGCAGCTCGTCTACAGGGGGCACCCCAGCGGCGCAGTACTTC.